Shown below are 24 T cell receptor beta chains from a single sample sequenced in a study of response to subunit inactivated influenza vaccine. TCRdb analysed the RT-PCR reads with MiXCR anew, one entry per CDR3 protein. The sample carries 500,000 to 750,000 distinct CDR3 sequences, 14% recorded once. The sequencing here drew on PBMCs from blood, taken less than 13 days after vaccination. These receptors were collected from a man between 50 and 59 years old who received an inactivated influenza vaccine.

This clonotype has at least ten counts. This sequence joins TRBV4-1 and TRBJ2-3; TRBD1 matches at 9 bases. J gave up 4 bases and V 7 bases, and 9 bases lay outside the gene matches. CDR3 length equals 15 residues. Germline assignment: CDR1 MGHRA and CDR2 YSYEKL. Here the CDR3 reads CASKIGTGMPDTQYF. The DNA of the CDR3 is TGCGCCAGCAAGATCGGGACAGGGATGCCAGATACGCAGTATTTT.

This clonotype was picked up a small number of times. The chain links TRBV29-1 to TRBJ2-7; tentatively, D is TRBD1 or TRBD2 (6 bases each). Between the trimmed V and J ends, which lost 4 bases and 6 bases, there was a span of 13 bases. CDR3 length: 12 residues. Germline assignment: CDR1 SQVTM and CDR2 ANQGSEA. Here the CDR3 DNA reads TGCAGCGTTGTAGGGGGGTACAGCGAGCAGTACTTC. Its protein product is CSVVGGYSEQYF.

The table lists this clonotype with a few counts. This chain uses TRBV29-1 with TRBJ1-1; maybe TRBD1 (5 bases). V shed 5 bases and J shed 1 base, with 11 bases lying between them. In germline, CDR1 is SQVTM, CDR2 ANQGSEA. CDR3 length: 13 residues. DNA for the CDR3: TGCAGCGTTAGGGGAGGACAGAACACTGAAGCTTTCTTT. Residues: CSVRGGQNTEAFF.

V gene TRBV28 combines with J gene TRBJ2-5; D not resolved. Looked up from germline, CDR1 is MDHEN and CDR2 is SYDVKM. Trimming took 8 bases from V and 5 from J, leaving 12 bases between them. The CDR3 totals 12 residues. The chain's CDR3 is CASGVFSETQYF. CDR3 DNA sequence: TGTGCCAGCGGGGTATTCAGTGAGACCCAGTACTTC.

The V gene is TRBV20-1, the J gene TRBJ1-5, with TRBD1 as a possible D gene (6 bases). Germline CDR1 reads DFQATT; CDR2 reads SNEGSKA (reference sequence). The CDR3 contains 15 residues. The ends were cut back, 3 bases at V and 0 bases at J, with 12 bases in the middle. The CDR3 coding sequence is TGCAGTGCTAGTGGACAGCTGTATAGCAATCAGCCCCAGCATTTT. It is translated as CSASGQLYSNQPQHF.

The chain combines TRBV14 with TRBJ2-2; TRBD1 might be the D (5 bases). Looked up from germline, CDR1 is SGHDN and CDR2 is FVKESK. The CDR3 length is 18 residues. V was cut by 1 base and J by 4 bases, with 19 bases left in between. The CDR3 bases are TGTGCCAGCAGCCAAGTGTTAGGTTTGACTGGGGCCACCGGGGAGCTGTTTTTT. Translating gives CASSQVLGLTGATGELFF.

The rearrangement joins TRBV10-3 to TRBJ2-5; no firm D call. The V gene's germline CDR1 is ENHRY and CDR2 SYGVKD. The V and J ends lost 3 bases and 7 bases respectively, with 9 bases between them. This CDR3 contains 12 residues. CDR3 amino acids: CAISDPTRTQYF. Written as DNA, the CDR3 is TGTGCCATCAGTGATCCAACGCGGACCCAGTACTTC.

This clonotype has ten or more counts. This chain joins TRBV5-1 and TRBJ1-1, with TRBD1 matching over 9 bases. The CDR3 extends over 16 amino acids. Germline-derived CDR1 and CDR2 are SGHRS and YFSETQ. V lost 4 bases to trimming and J lost 1 base; unmatched junction nucleotides: 8. The CDR3 here is CASSLRDRDSNTEAFF. The CDR3, as DNA: TGCGCCAGCAGCCTACGGGACAGGGACTCGAACACTGAAGCTTTCTTT.

This clonotype was counted a few times. V usage is TRBV20-1 and J usage is TRBJ2-7; TRBD2 aligns across 13 bases. The CDR3 contains 12 residues. Germline lookup yields CDR1 DFQATT and CDR2 SNEGSKA (reference sequence). CDR3 in DNA: TGCAGCCTGGGACTAGCGGGATACGAGCAGTACTTC. Translation: CSLGLAGYEQYF.

The rearrangement uses TRBV29-1 and TRBJ2-1; TRBD2 agrees at 7 bases. CDR1 and CDR2 from the germline V gene are SQVTM and ANQGSEA. Unmatched junction bases numbered 12, after V lost 7 bases and J lost 0 bases. There are 16 residues in the CDR3. CDR3 coding DNA: TGCAGCGCCCTTTCCCACGGGGGGAGCTCCTACAATGAGCAGTTCTTC. Translated: CSALSHGGSSYNEQFF.

There are a few counts of this clonotype. V is TRBV11-2 and J is TRBJ1-4; D perhaps matches TRBD1 (5 bases). CDR3 length: 18 amino acids. CDR1 SGHAT and CDR2 FQNNGV come from the germline V gene. V lost 1 base and J lost 5, with 20 bases in between. DNA of the CDR3: TGTGCCAGCAGCTTAGGTGACGGACATCGAAGCTTAAATGAAAAACTGTTTTTT. Translation: CASSLGDGHRSLNEKLFF.

This clonotype has only a few counts. The V gene is TRBV11-2, the J gene TRBJ1-1; D call uncertain. The germline V gene has CDR1 SGHAT and CDR2 FQNNGV. Between the trimmed V and J ends, which lost 1 base and 8 bases, there was a span of 11 bases. The length of the CDR3 is 13 residues. The CDR3 sequence is CASSLGLLGEAFF. In DNA, the CDR3 is TGTGCCAGCAGCTTAGGGCTTCTTGGGGAAGCTTTCTTT.

This clonotype was detected a few times. The genes are TRBV7-8 and TRBJ2-7, with 10 nucleotides matching TRBD1. Trimming at V came to 5 bases and at J to 1 base, leaving 5 bases not matched to a gene. There are 15 residues in the CDR3. CDR1 is SGHVS and CDR2 is FQNEAQ in the germline V gene. CDR3 nucleotides: TGTGCCAGCAGCGGAGGACAGGGGGGTTCCTACGAGCAGTACTTC. It translates to CASSGGQGGSYEQYF.

The table lists this clonotype with a few counts. The chain uses TRBV10-3 and TRBJ1-1, with a possible D match to TRBD1 (5 bases). V was cut by 9 bases and J by 1 base, with 12 bases left in between. CDR1 is ENHRY, CDR2 SYGVKD, per germline. There are 13 residues in the CDR3. The CDR3 is CAIKETENTEAFF. CDR3 nucleotides: TGTGCCATAAAAGAGACAGAGAACACTGAAGCTTTCTTT.

In its sample, this clonotype was seen a few times. The chain uses TRBV5-5 and TRBJ1-5; 9 bases match TRBD1. The CDR3 loop spans 18 amino acids. CDR1 and CDR2 (germline): SGHKS, YYEKEE (reference sequence). The junction had 10 bases not matched to a gene; V was cut back by 0 bases and J by 3 bases. This chain's CDR3 is CASSLAYPGQGLNQPQHF. The CDR3 DNA sequence: TGTGCCAGCAGCTTGGCGTACCCGGGACAGGGACTCAATCAGCCCCAGCATTTT.

Ten or more counts support this clonotype. V and J are TRBV7-9 and TRBJ2-1; possible D gene TRBD1, 5 bases. Germline values: CDR1 SEHNR, CDR2 FQNEAQ (reference sequence). This CDR3 has 13 residues. V lost 4 bases and J lost 13, with 17 bases in between. The CDR3 nucleotides read TGTGCCAGCAGCTCTCGGACAAACCCGAGCCAGTTCTTC. Translating it yields CASSSRTNPSQFF.

This clonotype was observed at least ten times. The chain carries TRBV14 and TRBJ1-1; D remains ambiguous. The CDR3 spans 13 residues. Per germline, CDR1 SGHDN and CDR2 FVKESK. Between the trimmed V and J ends, which lost 6 bases and 1 base, there was a span of 9 bases. In nucleotides, the CDR3 is TGTGCCAGCAGGCCAAACACGAACACTGAAGCTTTCTTT. It is translated as CASRPNTNTEAFF.

The rearrangement links TRBV2 to TRBJ2-5; D gene uncertain. The V end was cut by 7 bases, the J end by 5 bases, with 8 bases between. CDR1 is SNHLY and CDR2 is FYNNEI in the germline V gene. CDR3 length equals 11 residues. The CDR3 is CASNPAETQYF. In DNA form, the CDR3 reads TGTGCCAGCAATCCCGCGGAGACCCAGTACTTC.

The V and J genes are TRBV20-1 and TRBJ2-1; 8 bases are shared with TRBD2. This CDR3 has 14 residues. The germline CDR1 and CDR2 sequences are DFQATT and SNEGSKA (reference sequence). The trim removed 4 bases at V and 1 base at J, leaving 3 bases unmatched. CDR3 DNA sequence: TGCAGTGCTATCGGGACTAGATCCTACAATGAGCAGTTCTTC. This encodes CSAIGTRSYNEQFF.

V and J are TRBV20-1 and TRBJ1-6; D ambiguous. Trimming took off 0 bases at V and 10 bases at J, with 7 bases between the two ends. The CDR3 has 12 residues. Germline V gene data show CDR1 as DFQATT and CDR2 as SNEGSKA (reference sequence). The CDR3 region has the DNA TGCAGTGCTAGAGAGGGTACATCACCCCTCCACTTT. Translation gives CSAREGTSPLHF.

This clonotype showed up just a few times. This chain joins TRBV6-1 and TRBJ2-1; the match to TRBD2 covers 14 bases. Germline V gene sequence: CDR1 MNHNS, CDR2 SASEGT. This CDR3 has 15 amino acids. J gave up 7 bases and V 5 bases, and 4 bases lay outside the gene matches. The CDR3 is CASSRGLAGGNEQFF. The CDR3 DNA sequence: TGTGCCAGCAGTCGAGGACTAGCGGGAGGTAATGAGCAGTTCTTC.

The chain recombines TRBV2 with TRBJ2-6; perhaps TRBD1 as D (6 bases). This CDR3 spans 15 amino acids. Germline V gives CDR1 SNHLY, CDR2 FYNNEI. V shed 4 bases and J shed 4 bases, with 11 bases lying between them. The CDR3 is CASSGTGTGANVLTF. The DNA for the CDR3 is TGTGCCAGCAGTGGAACAGGGACCGGGGCCAACGTCCTGACTTTC.

The rearrangement joins TRBV12-3 or TRBV12-4 to TRBJ1-5; no clear D. Trimming took 2 bases from V and 1 from J, leaving 9 bases between them. The CDR3 is made up of 15 amino acids. The CDR3 sequence: CASSLRGLSNQPQHF. The DNA of the CDR3 is TGTGCCAGCAGTTTACGGGGTCTCAGCAATCAGCCCCAGCATTTT.

DNA for the CDR3: TGTGCCAGCAGTGTTAGTTGGGGGAGCAACTCTGGGGCCAACGTCCTGACTTTC. This sequence encodes CASSVSWGSNSGANVLTF. The genes are TRBV2 and TRBJ2-6; either TRBD1 or TRBD2 may fit D (5 bases each). CDR3 length: 18 amino acids. Trimming cost V 4 bases and J 0 bases, with 16 bases left between them. From germline, CDR1 is SNHLY and CDR2 FYNNEI.